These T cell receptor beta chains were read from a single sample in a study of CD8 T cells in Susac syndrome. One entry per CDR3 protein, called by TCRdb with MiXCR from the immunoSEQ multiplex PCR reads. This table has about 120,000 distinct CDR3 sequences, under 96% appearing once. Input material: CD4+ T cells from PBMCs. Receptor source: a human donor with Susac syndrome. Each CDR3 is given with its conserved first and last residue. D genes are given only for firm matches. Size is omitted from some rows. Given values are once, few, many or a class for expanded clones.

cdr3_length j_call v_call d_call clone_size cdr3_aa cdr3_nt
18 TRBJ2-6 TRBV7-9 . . CASSLTLDRGSGANVLTF TGTGCCAGCAGCTTAACCCTAGATCGGGGCTCTGGGGCCAACGTCCTGACTTTC
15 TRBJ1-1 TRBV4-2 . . CASSQIISMNTEAFF TGTGCCAGCAGCCAAATCATCAGTATGAACACTGAAGCTTTCTTT
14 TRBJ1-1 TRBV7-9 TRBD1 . CASSLAAGGTEAFF TGTGCCAGCAGCTTAGCGGCAGGGGGCACTGAAGCTTTCTTT
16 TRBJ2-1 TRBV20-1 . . CSATPTDRAPYNEQFF TGCAGTGCTACCCCGACGGACCGGGCTCCTTACAATGAGCAGTTCTTC
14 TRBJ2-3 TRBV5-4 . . CASSLGASTDTQYF TGTGCCAGCAGTTTGGGGGCTAGCACAGATACGCAGTATTTT
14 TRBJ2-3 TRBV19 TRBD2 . CASSRAGVGDTQYF TGTGCCAGTAGTAGGGCGGGAGTTGGAGATACGCAGTATTTT
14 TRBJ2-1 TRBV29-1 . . CSVSIPPSYNEQFF TGCAGCGTCTCAATCCCCCCCTCCTACAATGAGCAGTTCTTC
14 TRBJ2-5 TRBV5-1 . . CASKLSSARETQYF TGCGCCAGCAAGCTCTCTAGCGCAAGGGAGACCCAGTACTTC
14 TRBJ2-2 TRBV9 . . CASSHNLLTGELFF TGTGCCAGCAGCCACAACCTTCTCACCGGGGAGCTGTTTTTT
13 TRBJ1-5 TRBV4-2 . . CASSHALAQPQHF TGTGCCAGCAGCCACGCTTTGGCTCAGCCCCAGCATTTT
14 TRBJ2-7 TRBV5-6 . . CASSFTASSYEQYF TGTGCCAGCAGCTTTACTGCTAGCTCCTACGAGCAGTACTTC
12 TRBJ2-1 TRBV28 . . CASSFIGYEQFF TGTGCCAGCAGTTTTATTGGGTATGAGCAGTTCTTC
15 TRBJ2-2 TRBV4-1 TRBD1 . CASSSRQGNTGELFF TGCGCCAGCAGCTCTCGACAGGGGAACACCGGGGAGCTGTTTTTT
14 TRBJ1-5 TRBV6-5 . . CASRRGYSNQPQHF TGTGCCAGCAGACGGGGGTATAGCAATCAGCCCCAGCATTTT
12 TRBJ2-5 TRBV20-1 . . CSARTDQETQYF TGCAGTGCCAGGACGGACCAAGAGACCCAGTACTTC
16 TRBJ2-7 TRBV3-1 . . CASSQRLSGPSYEQYF TGTGCCAGCAGCCAACGTCTGAGCGGCCCATCCTACGAGCAGTACTTC
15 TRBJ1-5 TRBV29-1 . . CSVAYRVNSNQPQHF TGCAGCGTTGCATACAGGGTGAATAGCAATCAGCCCCAGCATTTT
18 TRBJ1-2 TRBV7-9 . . CASSLGSGLRGPLDGYTF TGTGCCAGCAGCTTAGGATCCGGGTTACGGGGCCCACTGGATGGCTACACCTTC
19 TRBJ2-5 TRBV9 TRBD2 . CASSSGLAGGFGAQETQYF TGTGCCAGCAGCTCCGGACTAGCGGGAGGATTTGGGGCACAAGAGACCCAGTACTTC
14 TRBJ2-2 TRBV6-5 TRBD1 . CASTPDRAAGELFF TGTGCCAGCACCCCGGACAGGGCGGCCGGGGAGCTGTTTTTT
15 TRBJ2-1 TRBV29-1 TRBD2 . CSVGGPGGRVNEQFF TGCAGCGTTGGGGGCCCCGGCGGGAGGGTAAATGAGCAGTTCTTC
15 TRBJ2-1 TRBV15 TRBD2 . CATSRDRLAGNEQFF TGTGCCACCAGCAGAGATCGACTAGCGGGTAATGAGCAGTTCTTC
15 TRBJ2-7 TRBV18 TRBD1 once CASSPARTGWSEQYF TGTGCCAGCTCACCGGCTCGGACAGGTTGGAGCGAGCAGTACTTC
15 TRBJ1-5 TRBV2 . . CASSEEGTINQPQHF TGTGCCAGCAGTGAAGAGGGGACAATCAATCAGCCCCAGCATTTT
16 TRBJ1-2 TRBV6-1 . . CASSSFSGVANYGYTF TGTGCCAGCAGCTCTTTCTCGGGAGTAGCTAACTATGGCTACACCTTC
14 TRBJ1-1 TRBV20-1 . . CSARAGLINTEAFF TGCAGTGCTAGAGCGGGACTGATTAACACTGAAGCTTTCTTT
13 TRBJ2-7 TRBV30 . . CAWKGQGPYEQYF TGTGCCTGGAAAGGGCAGGGGCCCTACGAGCAGTACTTC
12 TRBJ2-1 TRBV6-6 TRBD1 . CASTRQGNEQFF TGTGCCAGCACCCGACAGGGTAATGAGCAGTTCTTC
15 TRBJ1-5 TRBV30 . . CAWRSPAIGNQPQHF TGTGCCTGGAGGTCTCCGGCTATTGGCAATCAGCCCCAGCATTTT
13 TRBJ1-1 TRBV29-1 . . CSATPSLGTEAFF TGCAGCGCAACACCCTCCTTGGGCACTGAAGCTTTCTTT
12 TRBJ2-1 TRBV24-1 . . CATSEDSPQQFF TGTGCCACCAGTGAGGACAGCCCTCAGCAGTTCTTC